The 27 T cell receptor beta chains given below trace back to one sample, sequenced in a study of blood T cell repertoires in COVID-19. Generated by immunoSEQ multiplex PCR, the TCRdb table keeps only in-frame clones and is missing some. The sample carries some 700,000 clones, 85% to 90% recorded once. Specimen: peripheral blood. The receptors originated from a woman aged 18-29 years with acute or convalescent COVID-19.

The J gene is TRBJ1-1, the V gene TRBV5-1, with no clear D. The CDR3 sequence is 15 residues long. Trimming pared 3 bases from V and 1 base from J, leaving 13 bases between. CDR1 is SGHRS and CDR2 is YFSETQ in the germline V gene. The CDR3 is CASSSTREKNTEAFF. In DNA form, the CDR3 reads TGCGCCAGCAGCTCTACACGGGAGAAGAACACTGAAGCTTTCTTT.

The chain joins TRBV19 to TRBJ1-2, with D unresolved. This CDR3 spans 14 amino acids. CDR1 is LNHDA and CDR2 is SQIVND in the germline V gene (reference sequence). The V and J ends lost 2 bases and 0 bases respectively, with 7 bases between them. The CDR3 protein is CASSIQTANYGYTF. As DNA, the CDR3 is TGTGCCAGTAGTATACAAACAGCTAACTATGGCTACACCTTC.

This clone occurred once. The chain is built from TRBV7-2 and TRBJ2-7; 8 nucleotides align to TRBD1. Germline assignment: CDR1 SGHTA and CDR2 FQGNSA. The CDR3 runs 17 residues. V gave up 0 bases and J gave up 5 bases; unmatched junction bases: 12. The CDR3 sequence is CASSLAGGRQGSHEQYF. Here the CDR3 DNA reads TGTGCCAGCAGCTTAGCTGGGGGGAGACAGGGGTCCCACGAGCAGTACTTC.

Here the CDR3 DNA reads TGCAGCGAACGACAGGGGGCGATGACTGAAGCTTTCTTT. This sequence encodes CSERQGAMTEAFF. The V and J genes are TRBV29-1 and TRBJ1-1; 10 bases match TRBD1. There are 13 residues in the CDR3. Germline trimming cut 7 bases from V and 5 bases from J; bases unmatched to any gene: 7. Germline lookup yields CDR1 SQVTM and CDR2 ANQGSEA.

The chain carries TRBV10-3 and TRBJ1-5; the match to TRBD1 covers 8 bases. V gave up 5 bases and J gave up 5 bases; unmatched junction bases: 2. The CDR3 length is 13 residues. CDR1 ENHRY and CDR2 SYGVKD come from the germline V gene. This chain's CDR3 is CAISSGGDQPQHF. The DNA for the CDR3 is TGTGCCATCAGTTCAGGGGGCGATCAGCCCCAGCATTTT.

The DNA of the CDR3 is TGTGCCAGCAGCTCCCGACAGGGGGCGCGTGGAAACACCATATATTTT. It is translated as CASSSRQGARGNTIYF. The rearrangement links TRBV7-2 to TRBJ1-3; TRBD1 agrees at 10 bases. This CDR3 has 16 residues. Trimming removed 4 bases from V and 3 bases from J; junction bases left unmatched: 6. The germline gives CDR1 SGHTA, CDR2 FQGNSA.

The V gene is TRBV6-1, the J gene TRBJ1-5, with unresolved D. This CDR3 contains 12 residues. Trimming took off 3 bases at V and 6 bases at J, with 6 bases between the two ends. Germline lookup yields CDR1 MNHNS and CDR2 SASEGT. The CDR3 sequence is CASSDWAQPQHF. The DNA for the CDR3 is TGTGCCAGCAGTGATTGGGCTCAGCCCCAGCATTTT.

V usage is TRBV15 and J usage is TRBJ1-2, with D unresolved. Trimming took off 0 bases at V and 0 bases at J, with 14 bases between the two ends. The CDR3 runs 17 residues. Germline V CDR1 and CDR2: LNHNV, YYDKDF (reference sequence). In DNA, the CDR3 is TGTGCCACCAGCAGAGATCGTCTGTCGGAGACTAACTATGGCTACACCTTC. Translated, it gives CATSRDRLSETNYGYTF.

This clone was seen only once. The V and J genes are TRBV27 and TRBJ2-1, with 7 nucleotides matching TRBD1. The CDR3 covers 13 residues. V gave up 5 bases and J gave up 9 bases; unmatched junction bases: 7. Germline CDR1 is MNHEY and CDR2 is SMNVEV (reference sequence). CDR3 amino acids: CASSRHRGAEQFF. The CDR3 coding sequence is TGTGCCAGCAGTCGCCACAGGGGAGCTGAGCAGTTCTTC.

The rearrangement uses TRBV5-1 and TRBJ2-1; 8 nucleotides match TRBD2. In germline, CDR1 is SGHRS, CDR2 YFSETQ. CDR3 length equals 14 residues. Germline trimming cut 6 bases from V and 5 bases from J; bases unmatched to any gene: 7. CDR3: CASTGTSGNNEQFF. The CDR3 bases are TGCGCCAGCACAGGCACTAGCGGTAACAATGAGCAGTTCTTC.

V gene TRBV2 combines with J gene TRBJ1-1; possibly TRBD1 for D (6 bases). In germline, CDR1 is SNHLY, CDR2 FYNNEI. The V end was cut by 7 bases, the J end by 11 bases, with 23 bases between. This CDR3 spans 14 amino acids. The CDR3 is CASKSTGQGGHAFF. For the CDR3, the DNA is TGTGCCAGCAAGTCGACAGGCCAAGGGGGTCATGCTTTCTTT. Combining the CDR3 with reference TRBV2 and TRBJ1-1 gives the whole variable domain EPEVTQTPSHQVTQMGQEVILRCVPISNHLYFYWYRQILGQKVEFLVSFYNNEISEKSEIFDDQFSVERPDGSNFTLKIRSTKLEDSAMYFCASKSTGQGGHAFFGQGTRLTVV.

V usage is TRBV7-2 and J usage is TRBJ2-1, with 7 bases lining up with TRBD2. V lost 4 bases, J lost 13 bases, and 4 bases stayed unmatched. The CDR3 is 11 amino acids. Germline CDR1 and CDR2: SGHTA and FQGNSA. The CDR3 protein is CASSSSGDQFF. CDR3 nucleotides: TGTGCCAGCAGCTCCAGCGGGGACCAGTTCTTC.

CDR3 region: CASSPPRTSGYEQYF. The CDR3 DNA reads as TGTGCCAGCAGCCCACCCAGGACTAGCGGCTACGAGCAGTACTTC. The genes are TRBV7-9 and TRBJ2-7, with 10 nucleotides matching TRBD2. The germline V gene encodes CDR1 SEHNR and CDR2 FQNEAQ (reference sequence). CDR3 length equals 15 residues. The V and J ends lost 5 bases and 3 bases, in that order; junction bases with no gene match: 7.

For the CDR3, the DNA is TGTGCCAGCAGCTTACAGGCTCAGGGGGCGCAGTATTTT. Amino acid sequence: CASSLQAQGAQYF. The chain recombines TRBV7-2 with TRBJ2-3; the match to TRBD1 covers 7 bases. Germline trimming cut 2 bases from V and 10 bases from J; bases unmatched to any gene: 6. Per the germline V gene, CDR1 is SGHTA and CDR2 is FQGNSA. The CDR3 covers 13 residues.

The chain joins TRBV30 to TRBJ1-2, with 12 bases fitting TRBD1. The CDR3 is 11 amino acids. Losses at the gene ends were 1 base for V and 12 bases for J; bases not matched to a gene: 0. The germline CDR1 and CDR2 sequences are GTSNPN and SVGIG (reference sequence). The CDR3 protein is CAWSGDRGHTF. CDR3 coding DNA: TGTGCCTGGAGTGGGGACAGGGGGCACACCTTC.

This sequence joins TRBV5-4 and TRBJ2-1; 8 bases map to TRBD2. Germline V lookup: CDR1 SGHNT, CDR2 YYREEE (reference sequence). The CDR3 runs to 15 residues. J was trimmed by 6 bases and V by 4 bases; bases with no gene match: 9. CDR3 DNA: TGTGCCAGCAGCCCCCCCGGGACTAGACTCAATGAGCAGTTCTTC. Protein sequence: CASSPPGTRLNEQFF. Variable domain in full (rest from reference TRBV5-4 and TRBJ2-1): ETGVTQSPTHLIKTRGQQVTLRCSSQSGHNTVSWYQQALGQGPQFIFQYYREEENGRGNFPPRFSGLQFPNYSSELNVNALELDDSALYLCASSPPGTRLNEQFFGPGTRLTVL.

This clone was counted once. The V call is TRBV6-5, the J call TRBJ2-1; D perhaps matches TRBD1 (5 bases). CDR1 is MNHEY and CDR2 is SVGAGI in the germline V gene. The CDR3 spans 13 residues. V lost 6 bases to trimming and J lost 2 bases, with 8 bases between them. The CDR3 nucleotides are TGTGCCAGCAGGGGGCCCACCTACAATGAGCAGTTCTTC. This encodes CASRGPTYNEQFF.

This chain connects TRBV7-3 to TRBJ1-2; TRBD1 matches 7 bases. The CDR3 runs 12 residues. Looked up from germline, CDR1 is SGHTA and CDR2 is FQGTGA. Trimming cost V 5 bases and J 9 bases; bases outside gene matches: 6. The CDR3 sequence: CASSKGTDRYTF. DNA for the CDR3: TGTGCCAGCAGCAAGGGGACAGATCGCTACACCTTC.

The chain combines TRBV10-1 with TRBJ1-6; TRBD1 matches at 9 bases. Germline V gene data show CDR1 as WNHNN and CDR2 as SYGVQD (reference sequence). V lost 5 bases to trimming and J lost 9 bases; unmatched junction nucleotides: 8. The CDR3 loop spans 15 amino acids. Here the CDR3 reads CASSQKDRGGSPLHF. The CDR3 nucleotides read TGCGCCAGCAGTCAAAAGGACAGGGGCGGTTCACCCCTCCACTTT.

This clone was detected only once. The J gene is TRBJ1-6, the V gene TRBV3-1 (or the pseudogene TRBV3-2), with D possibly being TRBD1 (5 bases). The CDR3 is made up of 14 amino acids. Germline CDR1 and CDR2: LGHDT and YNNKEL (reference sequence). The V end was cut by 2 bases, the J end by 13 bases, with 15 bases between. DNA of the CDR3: TGTGCCAGCAGCCAATCCCCTACACAGGCTCCCCTCCACTTT. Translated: CASSQSPTQAPLHF.

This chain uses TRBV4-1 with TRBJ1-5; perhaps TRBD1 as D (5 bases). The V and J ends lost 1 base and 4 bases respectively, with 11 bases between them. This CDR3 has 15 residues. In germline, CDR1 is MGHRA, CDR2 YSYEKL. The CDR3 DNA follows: TGCGCCAGCAGCCAAGGGAGGGACGGGAATCAGCCCCAGCATTTT. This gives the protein CASSQGRDGNQPQHF.

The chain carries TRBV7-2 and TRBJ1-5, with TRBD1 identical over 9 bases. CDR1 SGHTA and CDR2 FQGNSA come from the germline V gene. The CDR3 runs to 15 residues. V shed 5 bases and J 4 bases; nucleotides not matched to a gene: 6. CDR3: CASSQQGAINQPQHF. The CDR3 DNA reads TGTGCCAGCAGCCAACAGGGGGCGATAAATCAGCCCCAGCATTTT.

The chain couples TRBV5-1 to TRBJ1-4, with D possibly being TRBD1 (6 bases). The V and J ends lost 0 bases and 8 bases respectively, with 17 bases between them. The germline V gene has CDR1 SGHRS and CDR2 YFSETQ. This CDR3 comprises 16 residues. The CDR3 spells CASSLEGAGAREKLFF. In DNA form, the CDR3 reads TGCGCCAGCAGCTTGGAAGGGGCAGGGGCTAGGGAAAAACTGTTTTTT.

CDR3 coding DNA: TGCAGCGTTGAAGAGTGGCAGAATGGCTACACCTTC. It yields the protein CSVEEWQNGYTF. J is TRBJ1-2 and V is TRBV29-1; D not certain. The CDR3 is 12 residues long. Per the germline V gene, CDR1 is SQVTM and CDR2 is ANQGSEA. The V end lost 0 bases, the J end lost 6 bases, and 8 bases lay between the germline ends.

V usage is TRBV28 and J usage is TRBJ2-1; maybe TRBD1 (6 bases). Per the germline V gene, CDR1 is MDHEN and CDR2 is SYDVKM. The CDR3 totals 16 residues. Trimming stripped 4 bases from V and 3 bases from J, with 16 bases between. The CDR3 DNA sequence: TGTGCCAGCAGTTCTTATGACAGGTGGAGCTACAATGAGCAGTTCTTC. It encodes CASSSYDRWSYNEQFF.

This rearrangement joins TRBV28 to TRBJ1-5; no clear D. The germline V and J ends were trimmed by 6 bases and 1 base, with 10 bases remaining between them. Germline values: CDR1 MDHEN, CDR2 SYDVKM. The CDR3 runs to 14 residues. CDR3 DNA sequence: TGTGCCAGCAGCCTAACCTGGAGCAATCAGCCCCAGCATTTT. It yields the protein CASSLTWSNQPQHF. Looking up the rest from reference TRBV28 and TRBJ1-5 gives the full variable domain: DVKVTQSSRYLVKRTGEKVFLECVQDMDHENMFWYRQDPGLGLRLIYFSYDVKMKEKGDIPEGYSVSREKKERFSLILESASTNQTSMYLCASSLTWSNQPQHFGDGTRLSIL.

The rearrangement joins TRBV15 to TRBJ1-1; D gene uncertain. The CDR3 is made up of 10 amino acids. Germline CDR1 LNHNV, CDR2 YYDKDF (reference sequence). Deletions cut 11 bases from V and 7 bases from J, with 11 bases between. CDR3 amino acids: CAYGTGEAFF. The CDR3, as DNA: TGTGCCTACGGTACCGGTGAAGCTTTCTTT.